Listed here are 17 T cell receptor beta chains from one sample, sequenced in a study of identifying expanded T cells in peripheral blood (dated by TCRdb to between 2018 and 2021). Receptor amplification or capture employed the immunoSEQ multiplex PCR assay. As stored in TCRdb, this immuneACCESS dataset retains in-frame rearrangements with V and J assigned. A fraction of the clones does not appear; measured against another copy, unresolved V genes explain less than half of the discrepancy, and the remainder lacks a known reason. In all, the sample holds roughly 120,000 clones, and about 88% of those were seen once. 7.5% to 9.5% of the sample comes from the top ten. Sequenced input: blood. Source of these receptors: a person aged 18-70 years in good health.

This sequence joins TRBV9 and TRBJ1-6; 8 bases agree with TRBD1. The length of the CDR3 is 15 residues. The germline V gene encodes CDR1 SGDLS and CDR2 YYNGEE. With 0 bases clipped from V and 9 bases from J, the junction kept 5 bases outside the gene matches. CDR3 bases: TGTGCCAGCAGCGTAGGTGGACAGGGTACTTCACCCCTCCACTTT. This translates into CASSVGGQGTSPLHF.

V usage is TRBV5-6 and J usage is TRBJ2-1, with TRBD1 matching over 8 bases. This CDR3 has 14 amino acids. V was pared by 4 bases and J by 8 bases, with 8 bases of the junction left unmatched. Germline V gene lookup returns CDR1 SGHDT and CDR2 YYEEEE. The DNA for the CDR3 is TGTGCCAGCAGCATCCGGGACAGGTGGGATGAGCAGTTCTTC. Translating it yields CASSIRDRWDEQFF.

The chain employs TRBV5-4 and TRBJ2-6; 11 bases match TRBD2. With 7 bases clipped from V and 0 bases from J, the junction kept 6 bases outside the gene matches. CDR3 length: 17 residues. Germline-derived CDR1 and CDR2 are SGHNT and YYREEE (reference sequence). CDR3 region: CASASGRSLSGANVLTF. CDR3 sequence (DNA): TGTGCCAGCGCTAGCGGGAGGTCCCTCTCTGGGGCCAACGTCCTGACTTTC.

For this clone: A junction boundary mismatches the germline segment, possibly from a read error. The chain has TRBV19 and TRBJ1-2, with TRBD1 matching 7 bases. Germline CDR1 is LNHDA and CDR2 is SQIVND (reference sequence). The CDR3 contains 13 residues. CDR3 loop: CASSPERDRVAYF. The CDR3 DNA is TGTGCCAGTAGTCCCGAACGAGACAGGGTGGCCTACTTC. The full variable domain, rest sourced from reference TRBV19 and TRBJ1-2, is DGGITQSPKYLFRKEGQNVTLSCEQNLNHDAMYWYRQDPGQGLRLIYYSQIVNDFQKGDIAEGYSVSREKKESFPLTVTSAQKNPTAFYLCASSPERDRVAYFGSGTRLTVV.

This rearrangement joins TRBV12-5 to TRBJ2-7; D unresolved. This CDR3 contains 13 residues. Trimming left V 0 bases short and J 0 bases short, with 3 bases between. Looked up from germline, CDR1 is LGHNT and CDR2 is FRNRAP. CDR3 sequence: CASGLVTSYEQYF. In DNA form, the CDR3 reads TGTGCTAGTGGTTTGGTCACCTCCTACGAGCAGTACTTC.

V and J are TRBV6-5 and TRBJ1-2; D is undetermined. V lost 0 bases and J 3 bases, leaving 5 bases between the germline ends. Germline-derived CDR1 and CDR2 are MNHEY and SVGAGI. The CDR3 spans 13 residues. The CDR3 loop reads CASSYSRDYGYTF. CDR3 DNA: TGTGCCAGCAGTTACTCTCGGGACTATGGCTACACCTTC.

The V and J genes are TRBV19 and TRBJ1-4; no reliable D call. The CDR3 covers 14 residues. V lost 6 bases to trimming and J lost 4 bases, with 12 bases between them. CDR1 and CDR2 (germline): LNHDA, SQIVND (reference sequence). The CDR3 here is CASSPRGYNEKLFF. The CDR3 coding sequence is TGTGCCAGTAGCCCCAGAGGATATAATGAAAAACTGTTTTTT.

This chain connects TRBV5-6 to TRBJ1-6; possible D gene TRBD1, 5 bases. The germline V gene has CDR1 SGHDT and CDR2 YYEEEE. The CDR3 runs to 13 residues. V was cut by 2 bases and J by 11 bases, with 11 bases left in between. The CDR3 DNA follows: TGTGCCAGCAGCTTTCGCAGGGCGACACCCCTCCACTTT. Protein: CASSFRRATPLHF.

This chain uses TRBV2 with TRBJ2-7; D is undetermined. Per the germline V gene, CDR1 is SNHLY and CDR2 is FYNNEI. The CDR3 is 14 residues long. Trimming removed 0 bases at V and 5 bases at J, with 11 bases between. The CDR3 here is CASSEALTLDEQYF. CDR3 DNA sequence: TGTGCCAGCAGTGAAGCGCTGACTCTAGACGAGCAGTACTTC.

This clone was seen only once. The CDR3 here is CASSLAGGRSPNEKLFF. CDR3 coding DNA: TGCGCCAGCAGCTTGGCCGGTGGACGGAGCCCTAATGAAAAACTGTTTTTT. V is TRBV5-1 and J is TRBJ1-4; D is undetermined. The CDR3 covers 17 residues. Trimming removed 0 bases from V and 3 bases from J, with 15 bases in between. Germline V CDR1 and CDR2: SGHRS, YFSETQ.

J is TRBJ2-1 and V is TRBV18, with 7 bases aligning to TRBD2. V lost 0 bases, J lost 5 bases, and 7 bases stayed unmatched. This CDR3 comprises 16 residues. Germline V CDR1 and CDR2: KGHSH, LQKENI. The CDR3 reads CASSPPGAGVNNEQFF. The CDR3 DNA sequence: TGTGCCAGCTCACCACCCGGGGCGGGAGTAAACAATGAGCAGTTCTTC.

This clone was counted between two and nine times. This sequence joins TRBV21-1 and TRBJ2-1; the D call in the table, TRBD2, was not verified against the DNA. TRBV21-1 counts as a pseudogene. This CDR3 spans 20 amino acids. In DNA, the CDR3 is TGTGCCAGCAGCAAAATGGGGCCTAGCGGGGGGGCTCGCCCCTACAATGAGCAGTTCTTC. Protein product: CASSKMGPSGGARPYNEQFF.

The CDR3 DNA sequence: TGTGCCAGCAGCCCGGCGGACCCCCCCGTAACTGAAGCTTTCTTT. This encodes CASSPADPPVTEAFF. This chain joins TRBV7-9 and TRBJ1-1; no definite D call. V was cut by 5 bases and J by 5 bases, with 18 bases left in between. Germline-derived CDR1 and CDR2 are SEHNR and FQNEAQ (reference sequence). This CDR3 is 15 amino acids long.

This clone was counted once. This chain links TRBV7-9 with TRBJ2-2; no definite D call. The ends were cut back, 1 base at V and 1 base at J, with 1 base in the middle. The CDR3 totals 13 residues. The V gene's germline CDR1 is SEHNR and CDR2 FQNEAQ (reference sequence). The CDR3 coding sequence is TGTGCCAGCAGCTTAGGGAACACCGGGGAGCTGTTTTTT. As protein: CASSLGNTGELFF.

In the case of this clone: An end of the junction does not agree with germline; a read error may underlie this. The CDR3 sequence is CASSFMTSSGNTIYF. The CDR3 DNA is TGTGCCAGCAGCTTTATGACATCCTCTGGAAACACCATATATTTT. The V call is TRBV5-1, the J call TRBJ1-3; D is unclear. This CDR3 contains 15 residues. Per the germline V gene, CDR1 is SGHRS and CDR2 is YFSETQ.

CDR3 nucleotide sequence: TGTGCCAGCAGTTTAGGCGGGGGCCCGGTCGAGCAGTACTTC. Translating gives CASSLGGGPVEQYF. The chain employs TRBV28 and TRBJ2-7; TRBD2 is a possible D gene (7 bases). The CDR3 covers 14 residues. The germline V gene encodes CDR1 MDHEN and CDR2 SYDVKM. V gave up 2 bases and J gave up 6 bases, with 14 bases separating them.

In DNA form, the CDR3 reads TGTGCCAGCAGCTTAGGGGGTGGGTACAATGAGCAGTTCTTC. Its protein product is CASSLGGGYNEQFF. The chain is built from TRBV7-6 and TRBJ2-1; D not certain. The CDR3 is 14 residues long. The ends were cut back, 1 base at V and 4 bases at J, with 8 bases in the middle. Germline values: CDR1 SGHVS, CDR2 FNYEAQ.